The 14 T cell receptor beta chains presented below share a single source sample, sequenced in a study of STAT5B mutations in CD4+ large granular lymphocyte leukemia. Assay used: immunoSEQ multiplex PCR; TCRdb lists only in-frame clones, some missing. The table records approximately 31,000 clones, roughly 72% of them present only once. The sequenced sample was CD4+ T cells from blood buffy coats. These receptor sequences come from a human donor in good health.

This clone was detected a few times. The V gene is TRBV18, the J gene TRBJ1-4; D is possibly TRBD1 (6 bases). The germline V gene has CDR1 KGHSH and CDR2 LQKENI. V lost 2 bases and J 8 bases, leaving 15 bases between the germline ends. This CDR3 contains 15 residues. The CDR3 region is CASSPIRGSGEKLFF. The CDR3, as DNA: TGTGCCAGCTCACCAATCAGGGGATCAGGGGAAAAACTGTTTTTT.

The genes are TRBV4-1 and TRBJ1-2, with 9 bases aligning to TRBD1. CDR1 MGHRA and CDR2 YSYEKL come from the germline V gene. This CDR3 comprises 15 residues. The V segment lost 4 bases and the J segment 3 bases; nucleotides outside the gene matches: 6. The CDR3 spells CASSRIQGADYGYTF. The CDR3 DNA follows: TGCGCCAGCAGCCGCATACAGGGGGCCGACTATGGCTACACCTTC.

The rearrangement links TRBV5-4 to TRBJ1-5, with D possibly matching TRBD1 (5 bases). The CDR3 spans 15 residues. The germline gives CDR1 SGHNT, CDR2 YYREEE (reference sequence). V shed 0 bases and J shed 0 bases, with 7 bases lying between them. The CDR3 sequence: CASSLGGNSNQPQHF. CDR3 DNA: TGTGCCAGCAGCTTGGGGGGGAATAGCAATCAGCCCCAGCATTTT.

The V and J genes are TRBV4-2 and TRBJ1-5, with 8 bases that match TRBD1. Per the germline V gene, CDR1 is LGHNA and CDR2 is YNFKEQ. This CDR3 has 16 amino acids. The junction had 6 bases not matched to a gene; V was cut back by 1 base and J by 4 bases. Written as DNA, the CDR3 is TGTGCCAGCAGCCAAGGGCAGGGGGCAGGTAATCAGCCCCAGCATTTT. The encoded protein is CASSQGQGAGNQPQHF.

The chain employs TRBV5-4 and TRBJ1-1; D uncertain. Trimming stripped 5 bases from V and 1 base from J, with 15 bases between. Germline CDR1 and CDR2: SGHNT and YYREEE (reference sequence). There are 15 residues in the CDR3. The CDR3 DNA is TGTGCCAGCAGAAACCAGAGGGTTCGGAACACTGAAGCTTTCTTT. Translation gives CASRNQRVRNTEAFF.

The chain combines TRBV11-3 with TRBJ2-7; D uncertain. The CDR3 is made up of 12 amino acids. The germline V gene has CDR1 SGHNT and CDR2 YENEEA. Trimming pared 0 bases from V and 3 bases from J, leaving 3 bases between. The CDR3 region is CASSLDGYEQYF. Here the CDR3 DNA reads TGTGCCAGCAGCTTAGACGGCTACGAGCAGTACTTC.

CDR3 sequence reads: CASSLGLSTDTQYF. In DNA form, the CDR3 reads TGTGCCAGCAGCTTAGGACTGAGCACAGATACGCAGTATTTT. V gene TRBV13 combines with J gene TRBJ2-3; D unresolved. In germline, CDR1 is PRHDT, CDR2 FYEKMQ (reference sequence). V lost 0 bases and J lost 0, with 4 bases in between. The CDR3 is 14 amino acids.

V usage is TRBV7-2 and J usage is TRBJ2-5; TRBD2 agrees at 10 bases. The V gene end was trimmed by 6 bases and the J gene end by 4 bases; junction bases not matched to a gene: 8. This CDR3 is built from 15 residues. From germline, CDR1 is SGHTA and CDR2 FQGNSA. CDR3 protein: CASRLQAGGGETQYF. CDR3 coding DNA: TGTGCCAGCAGGTTACAAGCGGGGGGGGGAGAGACCCAGTACTTC.

The genes are TRBV6-1 and TRBJ2-7, with 10 positions matching TRBD2. Germline lookup yields CDR1 MNHNS and CDR2 SASEGT. Trimming took 6 bases from V and 0 from J; bases not matched to a gene: 5. The CDR3 has 15 amino acids. Written as DNA, the CDR3 is TGTGCCAGCAGGGCTAGCGGGGGCCTCTCCTACGAGCAGTACTTC. It yields the protein CASRASGGLSYEQYF.

There are a few counts of this clone. The chain employs TRBV11-2 and TRBJ1-6; D is unclear. The V gene lost 0 bases and the J gene lost 11 bases, with 8 bases spanning the gap. This CDR3 is 13 amino acids long. Per the germline V gene, CDR1 is SGHAT and CDR2 is FQNNGV. CDR3 sequence (DNA): TGTGCCAGCAGCTTAGAGAGTCGTGCACCCCTCCACTTT. This encodes CASSLESRAPLHF.

The chain recombines TRBV5-8 with TRBJ1-5, with 7 bases lining up with TRBD1. Germline-derived CDR1 and CDR2 are SGHTS and YDEGEE. This CDR3 spans 14 amino acids. The V and J ends lost 0 bases and 8 bases, in that order; junction bases with no gene match: 5. In nucleotides, the CDR3 is TGTGCCAGCAGCTTGGGACAGGGTAACGAGCCCCAGCATTTT. This codes for CASSLGQGNEPQHF.

V usage is TRBV19 and J usage is TRBJ1-2; D is uncertain. Germline CDR1 and CDR2: LNHDA and SQIVND (reference sequence). Trimming pared 6 bases from V and 8 bases from J, leaving 22 bases between. The CDR3 runs 15 residues. Here the CDR3 DNA reads TGTGCCAGTAGCCGGCAACGGATTCCCATAGACGGCTACACCTTC. Protein product: CASSRQRIPIDGYTF.

The rearrangement uses TRBV2 and TRBJ1-2, with D possibly matching TRBD1 (6 bases). The CDR3 has 14 amino acids. V was cut by 6 bases and J by 3 bases, with 14 bases left in between. The germline V gene has CDR1 SNHLY and CDR2 FYNNEI. CDR3 coding DNA: TGTGCCAGCAGCGCGGAGGGGGGCCACTATGGCTACACCTTC. It encodes CASSAEGGHYGYTF.

This clone was observed a few times. This chain joins TRBV18 and TRBJ1-5, with 9 bases lining up with TRBD1. Germline V gives CDR1 KGHSH, CDR2 LQKENI. V was clipped by 5 bases and J by 4 bases; unmatched bases: 3. The CDR3 covers 14 residues. The CDR3 nucleotides read TGTGCCAGCTCAGAAGGGACAGGGAATCAGCCCCAGCATTTT. This codes for CASSEGTGNQPQHF.